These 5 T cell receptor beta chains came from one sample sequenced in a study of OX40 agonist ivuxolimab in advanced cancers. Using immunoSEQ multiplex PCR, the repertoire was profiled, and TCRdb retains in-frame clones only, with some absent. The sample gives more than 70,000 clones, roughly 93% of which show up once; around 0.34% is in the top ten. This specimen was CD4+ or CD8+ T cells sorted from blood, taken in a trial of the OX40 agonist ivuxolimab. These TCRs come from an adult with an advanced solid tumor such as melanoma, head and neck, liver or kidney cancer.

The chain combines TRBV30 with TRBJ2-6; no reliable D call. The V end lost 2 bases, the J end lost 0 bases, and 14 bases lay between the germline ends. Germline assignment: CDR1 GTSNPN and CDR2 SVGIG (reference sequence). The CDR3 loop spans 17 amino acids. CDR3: CAWSFGLSPSGANVLTF. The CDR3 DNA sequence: TGTGCCTGGAGTTTCGGTTTGAGCCCCTCTGGGGCCAACGTCCTGACTTTC. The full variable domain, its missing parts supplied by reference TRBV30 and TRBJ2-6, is SQTIHQWPATLVQPVGSPLSLECTVEGTSNPNLYWYRQAAGRGLQLLFYSVGIGQISSEVPQNLSASRPQDRQFILSSKKLLLSDSGFYLCAWSFGLSPSGANVLTFGAGSRLTVL.

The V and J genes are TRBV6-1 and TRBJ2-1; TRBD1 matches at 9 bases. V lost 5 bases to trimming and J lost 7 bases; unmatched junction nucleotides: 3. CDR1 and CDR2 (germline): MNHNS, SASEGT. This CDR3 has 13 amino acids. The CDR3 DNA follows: TGTGCCAGCAGTTCACAGGGGGCAAATGAGCAGTTCTTC. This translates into CASSSQGANEQFF.

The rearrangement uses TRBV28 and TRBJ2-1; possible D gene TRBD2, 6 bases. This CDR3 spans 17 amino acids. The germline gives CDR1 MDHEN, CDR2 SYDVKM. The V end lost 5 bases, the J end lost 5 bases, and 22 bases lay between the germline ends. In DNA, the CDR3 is TGTGCCAGCAGTACGATCAGACTAGTGAGGAAAGACAATGAGCAGTTCTTC. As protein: CASSTIRLVRKDNEQFF.

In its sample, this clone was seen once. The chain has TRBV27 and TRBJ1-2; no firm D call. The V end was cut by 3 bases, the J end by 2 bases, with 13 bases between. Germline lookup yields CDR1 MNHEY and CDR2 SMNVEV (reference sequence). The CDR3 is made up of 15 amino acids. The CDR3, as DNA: TGTGCCAGCAGTTTTCGGCCGACGCCAAACTATGGCTACACCTTC. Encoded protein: CASSFRPTPNYGYTF.

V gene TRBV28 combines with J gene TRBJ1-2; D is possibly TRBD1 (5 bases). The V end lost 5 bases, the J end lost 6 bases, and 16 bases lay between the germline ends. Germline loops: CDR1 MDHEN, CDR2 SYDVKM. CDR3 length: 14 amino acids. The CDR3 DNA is TGTGCCAGCAGTCCCACCCGGGGCACGAATGGCTACACCTTC. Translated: CASSPTRGTNGYTF.